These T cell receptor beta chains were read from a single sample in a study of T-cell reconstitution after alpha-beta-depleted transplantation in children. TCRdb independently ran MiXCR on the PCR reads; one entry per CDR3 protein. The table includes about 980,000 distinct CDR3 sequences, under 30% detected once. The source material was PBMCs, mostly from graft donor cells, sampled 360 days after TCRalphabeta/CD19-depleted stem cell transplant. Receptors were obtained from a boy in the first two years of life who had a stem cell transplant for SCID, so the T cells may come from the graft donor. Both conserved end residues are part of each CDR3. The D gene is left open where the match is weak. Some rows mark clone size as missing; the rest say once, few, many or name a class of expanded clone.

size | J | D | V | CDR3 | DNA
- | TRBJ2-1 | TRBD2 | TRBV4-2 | CASSLRAPEFENGGAYNEQFF | TGTGCCAGCAGCCTAAGAGCCCCGGAGTTTGAGAACGGGGGGGCCTACAATGAGCAGTTCTTC
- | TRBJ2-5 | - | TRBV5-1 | CASSLGGRTYLQETQYF | TGCGCCAGCAGCTTGGGGGGCCGCACCTATCTCCAAGAGACCCAGTACTTC
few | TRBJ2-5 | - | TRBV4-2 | CASSQGSRGREETQYF | TGTGCCAGCAGCCAAGGTTCCCGGGGGCGGGAAGAGACCCAGTACTTC
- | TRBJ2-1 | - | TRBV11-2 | CASSLPSVHNEQFF | TGTGCCAGCAGCTTACCTTCTGTACACAATGAGCAGTTCTTC
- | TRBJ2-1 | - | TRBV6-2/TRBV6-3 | CASSYGHYPYNEQFF | TGTGCCAGCAGTTACGGGCACTATCCCTACAATGAGCAGTTCTTC
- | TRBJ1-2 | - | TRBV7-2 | CASSAHRAPGYGYTF | TGTGCCAGCAGCGCCCACAGAGCCCCTGGCTATGGCTACACCTTC
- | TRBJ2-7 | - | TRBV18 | CASSPLREQYF | TGTGCCAGCTCACCACTCCGAGAGCAGTACTTC
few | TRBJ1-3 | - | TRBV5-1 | CASSLPLQGVGGNTIYF | TGCGCCAGCAGCCTACCCCTACAGGGAGTGGGAGGAAACACCATATATTTT
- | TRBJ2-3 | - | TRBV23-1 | CASREDVHTDTQYF | TGCGCCAGCAGAGAGGACGTCCACACAGATACGCAGTATTTT
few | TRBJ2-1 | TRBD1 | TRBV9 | CASSMDRGYNEQFF | TGTGCCAGCAGCATGGACAGGGGCTACAATGAGCAGTTCTTC
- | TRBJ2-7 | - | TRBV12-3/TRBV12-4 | CASRAGTLGDEQYF | TGTGCCAGCAGGGCCGGGACCCTAGGAGACGAGCAGTACTTC
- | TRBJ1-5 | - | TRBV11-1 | CASSPGRRDWNSNQPQHF | TGTGCCAGCAGCCCGGGACGGAGAGACTGGAATAGCAATCAGCCCCAGCATTTT
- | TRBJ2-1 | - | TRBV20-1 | CSARDRRGRLGGEQFF | TGCAGTGCTAGAGATCGAAGAGGGCGGTTAGGTGGTGAGCAGTTCTTC
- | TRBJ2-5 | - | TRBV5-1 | CASSGRWETQYF | TGCGCCAGCAGTGGTCGGTGGGAGACCCAGTACTTC
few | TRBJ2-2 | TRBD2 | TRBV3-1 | CASSPRYLSGGPNTGELFF | TGTGCCAGCAGCCCACGATACCTTAGCGGGGGTCCGAACACCGGGGAGCTGTTTTTT
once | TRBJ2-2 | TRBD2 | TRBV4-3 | CASSQERTSGGYTGELFF | TGCGCCAGCAGCCAAGAACGAACTAGCGGGGGCTACACCGGGGAGCTGTTTTTT
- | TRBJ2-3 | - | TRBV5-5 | CASSLIGHADTQYF | TGTGCCAGCAGCTTGATTGGGCACGCAGATACGCAGTATTTT
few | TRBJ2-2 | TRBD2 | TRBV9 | CASSLLAGGPTGELFF | TGTGCCAGCAGCTTACTAGCGGGGGGGCCGACCGGGGAGCTGTTTTTT
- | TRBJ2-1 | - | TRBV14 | CASSPTLLALSYNEQFF | TGTGCCAGCAGCCCCACCCTTCTAGCCCTCTCCTACAATGAGCAGTTCTTC
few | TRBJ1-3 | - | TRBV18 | CASSPRTEEGNTIYF | TGTGCCAGCTCACCCCGGACGGAGGAGGGAAACACCATATATTTT
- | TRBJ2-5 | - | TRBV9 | CASSAGALYQETQYF | TGTGCCAGCAGCGCAGGGGCCCTGTACCAAGAGACCCAGTACTTC
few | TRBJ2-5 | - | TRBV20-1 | CSARDGYREETQYF | TGCAGTGCTAGAGATGGTTACAGGGAAGAGACCCAGTACTTC
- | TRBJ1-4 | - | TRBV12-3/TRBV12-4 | CASSPSGGSNEKLFF | TGTGCCAGCAGCCCGTCGGGGGGCAGCAATGAAAAACTGTTTTTT
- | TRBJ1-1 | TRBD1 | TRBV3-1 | CASSHQGQGVAFF | TGTGCCAGCAGCCACCAGGGACAGGGTGTGGCTTTCTTT
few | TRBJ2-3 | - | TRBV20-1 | CSAEASVTDTQYF | TGCAGTGCTGAAGCTAGCGTGACAGATACGCAGTATTTT
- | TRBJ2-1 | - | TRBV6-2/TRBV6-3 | CASSYSVGGRLGVQFF | TGTGCCAGCAGTTACTCGGTGGGGGGGCGCCTGGGGGTGCAGTTCTTC
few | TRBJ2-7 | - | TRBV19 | CASSMGQGNSYEQYF | TGTGCCAGTAGTATGGGGCAGGGCAACTCCTACGAGCAGTACTTC
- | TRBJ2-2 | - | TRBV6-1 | CASSERVSKGHTGELFF | TGTGCCAGCAGTGAAAGGGTATCGAAGGGACACACCGGGGAGCTGTTTTTT
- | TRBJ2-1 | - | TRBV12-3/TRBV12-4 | CASSLTGPLQFF | TGTGCCAGCAGCTTAACAGGGCCGCTACAGTTCTTC